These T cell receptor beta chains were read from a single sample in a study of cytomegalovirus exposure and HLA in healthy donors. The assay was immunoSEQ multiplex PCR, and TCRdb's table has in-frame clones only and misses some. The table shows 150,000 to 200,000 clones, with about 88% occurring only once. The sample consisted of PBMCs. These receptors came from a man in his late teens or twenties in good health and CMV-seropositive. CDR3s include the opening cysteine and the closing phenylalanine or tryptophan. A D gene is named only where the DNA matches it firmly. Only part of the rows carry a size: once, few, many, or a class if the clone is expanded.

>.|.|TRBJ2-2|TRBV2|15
TGTGCCAGCAGTCGTCAGGGGATGAACACCGGGGAGCTGTTTTTT
CASSRQGMNTGELFF
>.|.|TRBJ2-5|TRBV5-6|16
TGTGCCAGCAGCCCGAGTCGGGACTGGGGACCGGAGGCCCAGTACTTC
CASSPSRDWGPEAQYF
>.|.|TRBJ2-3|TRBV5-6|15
TGTGCCAGCAGCTTGGCCTTCAGGGGCGGGGATACGCAGTATTTT
CASSLAFRGGDTQYF
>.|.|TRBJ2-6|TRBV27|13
TGTGCCAGCGCGGTCGGTGGGGCCAACGGCCTGACTTTC
CASAVGGANGLTF
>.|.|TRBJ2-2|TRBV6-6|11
TGTGCCAGCAGTTACTTAGGGGAGCTGTTTTTT
CASSYLGELFF
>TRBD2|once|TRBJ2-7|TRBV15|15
TGTGCCACCAGCAGAGCTAGCGGGGGGGCCTACGAGCAGTACTTC
CATSRASGGAYEQYF
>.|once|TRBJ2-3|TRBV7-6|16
TGTGCCAGCAGTAAAATGGGGAGCGGGCTGTCAGATACGCAGTATTTT
CASSKMGSGLSDTQYF
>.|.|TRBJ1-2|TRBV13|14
TGTGCCAGCACCTTCCGGGGGGGACGCTATGGCTACACCTTC
CASTFRGGRYGYTF
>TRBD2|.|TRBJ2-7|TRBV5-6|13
TGTGCCAGCAGCCCGGGGGGGCCGGGCGAGCAGTACTTC
CASSPGGPGEQYF
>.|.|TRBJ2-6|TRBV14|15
TGTGCCAGCAGCCATCGACTCTCCGGGGCCAACGTCCTGACTTTC
CASSHRLSGANVLTF
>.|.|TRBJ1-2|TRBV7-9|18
TGTGCCAGCAGCTCGTGGCCGGAGGGAGAACAAGTTAACTATGGCTACACCTTC
CASSSWPEGEQVNYGYTF
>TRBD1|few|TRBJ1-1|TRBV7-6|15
TGTGCCAGCAGCCCTAGACAGGGCATGAACACTGAAGCTTTCTTT
CASSPRQGMNTEAFF
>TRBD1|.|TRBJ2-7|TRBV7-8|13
TGTGCCAGCAGCACGGACAGGGGTGCCGAGCAGTACTTC
CASSTDRGAEQYF
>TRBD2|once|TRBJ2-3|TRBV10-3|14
TGTGCCATCAGTGAGTTGCGGGGGGAGGATACGCAGTATTTT
CAISELRGEDTQYF
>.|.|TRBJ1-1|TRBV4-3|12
TGCGCCAGCAGCCAAGGTAGGGGGGAAGCTTTCTTT
CASSQGRGEAFF
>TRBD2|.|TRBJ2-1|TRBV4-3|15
TGCGCCAGCAGCCACTCTCTAGCGGGGGCTGATGAGCAGTTCTTC
CASSHSLAGADEQFF
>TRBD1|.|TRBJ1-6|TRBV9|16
TGTGCCAGCAGCGCTGACAGGGACCGCATAGATTCACCCCTCCACTTT
CASSADRDRIDSPLHF
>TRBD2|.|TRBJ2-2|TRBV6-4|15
TGTGCCAGCAGTAGCGCGGGGGGGGACACCGGGGAGCTGTTTTTT
CASSSAGGDTGELFF
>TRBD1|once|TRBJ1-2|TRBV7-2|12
TGTGCCACACAACAGGGGGGCTATGGCTACACCTTC
CATQQGGYGYTF
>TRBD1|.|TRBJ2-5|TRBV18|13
TGTGCCAGCTCACCCAACAGGGGAGAGACCCAGTACTTC
CASSPNRGETQYF
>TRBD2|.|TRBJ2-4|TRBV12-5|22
TGTGCTAGTGGCATACGCAAAACCGGGACTAGCGGGGGGGCCGATGCCAAAAACATTCAGTACTTC
CASGIRKTGTSGGADAKNIQYF
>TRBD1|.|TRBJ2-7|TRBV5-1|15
TGCGCCAGCAGCCCCACCGGGACAGAGGCCTACGAGCAGTACTTC
CASSPTGTEAYEQYF
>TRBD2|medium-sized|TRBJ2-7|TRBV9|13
TGTGCCAGCAGCGTAGCGGGGGGAGACGAGCAGTACTTC
CASSVAGGDEQYF
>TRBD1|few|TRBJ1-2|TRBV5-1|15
TGCGCCAGCAGCTCGACAGGGTTTTCCAACTATGGCTACACCTTC
CASSSTGFSNYGYTF
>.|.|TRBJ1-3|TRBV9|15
TGTGCCAGCAGCGTAGACCAGGGTGTTGGAAACACCATATATTTT
CASSVDQGVGNTIYF
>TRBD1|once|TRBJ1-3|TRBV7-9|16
TGTGCCAGCAGCCCACCGGACAGGGAGGCAGGAAACACCATATATTTT
CASSPPDREAGNTIYF
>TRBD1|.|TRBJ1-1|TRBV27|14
TGTGCCAGCAACGGACAGGGGGCTCTTACTGAAGCTTTCTTT
CASNGQGALTEAFF
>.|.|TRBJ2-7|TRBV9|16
TGTGCCAGCAGCGTGGGAATTGCTAGCGACAACTACGAGCAGTACTTC
CASSVGIASDNYEQYF
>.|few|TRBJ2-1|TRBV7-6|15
TGTGCCAGCAGCTTAGCGAGTTTGGTCTACAATGAGCAGTTCTTC
CASSLASLVYNEQFF
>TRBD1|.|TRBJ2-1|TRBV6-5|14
TGTGCCAGCAGTTGGGACAGTGGGCAAGCTGAGCAGTTCTTC
CASSWDSGQAEQFF
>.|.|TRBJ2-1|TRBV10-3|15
TGTGCCATCACCCCTGCAGGGTCAGGATACAATGAGCAGTTCTTC
CAITPAGSGYNEQFF
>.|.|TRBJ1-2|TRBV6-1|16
TGTGCCAGCAGTGAAGAAACGGGGGATTATGTAGGTGGCTACACCTTC
CASSEETGDYVGGYTF
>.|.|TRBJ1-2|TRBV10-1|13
TGCGCCAGCAGTGTCAGGGGCGGCTATGGCTACACCTTC
CASSVRGGYGYTF
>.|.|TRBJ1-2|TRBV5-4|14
TGTGCCAGCAGCTCTTTAAAGGACAGTATCGGCTACACCTTC
CASSSLKDSIGYTF
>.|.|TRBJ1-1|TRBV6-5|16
TGTGCCAGCAGTTACTCAGGAAGGGGATGGAACACTGAAGCTTTCTTT
CASSYSGRGWNTEAFF
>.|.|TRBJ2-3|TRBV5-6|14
TGTGCCAGCAGCTTGGATGACAGGACAGATACGCAGTATTTT
CASSLDDRTDTQYF
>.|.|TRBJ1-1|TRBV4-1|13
TGCGCCAGCAGCCAAGAAGGGAGGCCTGAAGCTTTCTTT
CASSQEGRPEAFF
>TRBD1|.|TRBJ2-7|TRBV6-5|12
TGTGCCAGTGGGACAGGGGGTTACGAGCAGTACTTC
CASGTGGYEQYF
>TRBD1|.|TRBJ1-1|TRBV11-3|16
TGTGCCAGCAGCTCCCGGGACAGGGATGTGGACACTGAAGCTTTCTTT
CASSSRDRDVDTEAFF
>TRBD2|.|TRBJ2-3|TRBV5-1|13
TGCGCCAGCGCGGGGGGGAGCACAGATACGCAGTATTTT
CASAGGSTDTQYF
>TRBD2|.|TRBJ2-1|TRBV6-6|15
TGTGCCAGCAGCCCGGGGGGGGCCTCCTACAATGAGCAGTTCTTC
CASSPGGASYNEQFF
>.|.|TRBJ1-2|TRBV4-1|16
TGCGCCAGCAGCCAAGGCGAGGGGGTTTCGGGAAATGGCTACACCTTC
CASSQGEGVSGNGYTF
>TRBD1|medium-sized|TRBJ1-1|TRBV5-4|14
TGTGCCAGCAGCTCGACAGGGGTAAACACTGAAGCTTTCTTT
CASSSTGVNTEAFF
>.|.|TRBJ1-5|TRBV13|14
TGTGCCAGCAGCTTACGAGGATCGGGTCAGCCCCAGCATTTT
CASSLRGSGQPQHF
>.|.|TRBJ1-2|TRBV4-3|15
TGCGCCAGCAGCCAACAGACAGGTCCTAACTATGGCTACACCTTC
CASSQQTGPNYGYTF
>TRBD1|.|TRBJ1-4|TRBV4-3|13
TGCGCCAGCAGCCAAGATTTCGGGACAGAGATATTTTTT
CASSQDFGTEIFF
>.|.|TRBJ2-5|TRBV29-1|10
TGCAGCGTCACTCAAGAGACCCAGTACTTC
CSVTQETQYF
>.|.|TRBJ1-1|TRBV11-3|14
TGTGCCAGCAGCCCCGGGGGAGAGAACACTGAAGCTTTCTTT
CASSPGGENTEAFF
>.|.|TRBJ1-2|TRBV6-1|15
TGTGCCAGCAGTGAGATCTTTAACACTAACTATGGCTACACCTTC
CASSEIFNTNYGYTF
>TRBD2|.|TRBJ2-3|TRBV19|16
TGTGCCAGTAGTATGACTAGCGGGGGACGCACAGATACGCAGTATTTT
CASSMTSGGRTDTQYF
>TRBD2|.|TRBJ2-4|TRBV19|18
TGTGCCAGTAGTATGGGGATAGCGGGGTATATAGCCAAAAACAGTCAGTACTTC
CASSMGIAGYIAKNSQYF
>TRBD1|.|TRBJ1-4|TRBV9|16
TGTGCCAGCAGCGCAGGAGGGGGCTTCAGTAATGAAAAACTGTTTTTT
CASSAGGGFSNEKLFF
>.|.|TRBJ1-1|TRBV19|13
TGTGCCAGTAGTATTTCGAGTCCGGCTGAAGCTTTCTTT
CASSISSPAEAFF